This T cell receptor (beta chain) was identified during a study of blood T cell repertoires in COVID-19. Across the whole study: COVID-19 samples from acute and convalescent phases originated in the United States, Italy and Spain.

Original processing notes: Estimates of nucleated cell counts were drawn from the amplification of reference gene primers. Here immunoSEQ multiplex PCR was the method, and the copy in TCRdb shows in-frame clones only, minus some. That table is the source of V, J and clone size, and D and trimming were worked out from the DNA. The data hold under 150,000 clones, with around 80% observed a single time. The material sequenced was peripheral blood. The sequence was obtained from a man aged 70-80 years with acute or convalescent COVID-19.

CDR3 amino acids: CASSGYTGTGAPPRGTEAFF. The CDR3 DNA is TGTGCCAGCAGCGGCTATACCGGGACAGGGGCTCCCCCACGGGGCACTGAAGCTTTCTTT. The gene calls are TRBV9 and TRBJ1-1; 10 bases align to TRBD1. Germline lookup yields CDR1 SGDLS and CDR2 YYNGEE. The V gene end was trimmed by 3 bases and the J gene end by 4 bases; junction bases not matched to a gene: 21. There are 20 residues in the CDR3.